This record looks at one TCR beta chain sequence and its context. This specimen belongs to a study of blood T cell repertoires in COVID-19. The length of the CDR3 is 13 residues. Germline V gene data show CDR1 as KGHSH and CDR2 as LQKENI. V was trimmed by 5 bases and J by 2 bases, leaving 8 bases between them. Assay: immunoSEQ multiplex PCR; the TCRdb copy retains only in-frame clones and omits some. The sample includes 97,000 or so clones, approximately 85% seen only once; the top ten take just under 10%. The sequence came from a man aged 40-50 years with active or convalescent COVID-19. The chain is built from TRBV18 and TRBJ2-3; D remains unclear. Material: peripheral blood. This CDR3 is CASSGQNTDTQYF. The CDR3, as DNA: TGTGCCAGCTCAGGGCAGAACACAGATACGCAGTATTTT.